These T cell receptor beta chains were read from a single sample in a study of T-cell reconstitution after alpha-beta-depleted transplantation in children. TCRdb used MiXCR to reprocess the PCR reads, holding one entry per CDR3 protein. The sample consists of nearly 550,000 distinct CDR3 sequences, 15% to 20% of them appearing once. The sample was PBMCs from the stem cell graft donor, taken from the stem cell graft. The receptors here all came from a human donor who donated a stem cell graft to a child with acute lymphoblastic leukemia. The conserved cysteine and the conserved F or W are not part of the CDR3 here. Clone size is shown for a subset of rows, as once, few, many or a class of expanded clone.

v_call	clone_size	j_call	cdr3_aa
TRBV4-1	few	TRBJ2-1	ASDPSGSSYNEQF
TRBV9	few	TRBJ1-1	ASSEGGQEAF
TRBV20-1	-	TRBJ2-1	SAGKGRGNEQF
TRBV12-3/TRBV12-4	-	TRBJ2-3	ASSRLAGLTDTQY
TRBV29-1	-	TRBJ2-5	SVRPSGSLRETQY
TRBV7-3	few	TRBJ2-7	ASSLFPGYEQY
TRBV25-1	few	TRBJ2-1	ASMSGHNEQF
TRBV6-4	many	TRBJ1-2	ASSDGWLGERT
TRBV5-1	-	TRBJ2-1	ASSLVPKTSGSKNEQF
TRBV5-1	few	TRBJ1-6	ASSLDRGRNSPLH
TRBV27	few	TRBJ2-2	ASRDLAGVSGELF
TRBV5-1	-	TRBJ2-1	ASSLIEAAINEQF
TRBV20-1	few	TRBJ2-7	SATPSEKEQY
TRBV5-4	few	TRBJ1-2	ASSQGRGVPGNYGYT
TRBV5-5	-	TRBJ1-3	ASSPGGDAGNTIY
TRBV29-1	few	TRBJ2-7	SVGGDTYEQY
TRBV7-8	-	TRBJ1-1	ASSLTGAREAF
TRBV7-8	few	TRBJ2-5	ASSLPLGTGEETQY
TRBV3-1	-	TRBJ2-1	ASSQEPNEQF
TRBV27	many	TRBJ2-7	ASSPGTGIYEQY
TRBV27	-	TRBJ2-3	ASSARLLWDTQY
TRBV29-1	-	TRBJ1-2	SVVSGDGYT
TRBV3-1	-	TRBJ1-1	ASSERQGRPEAF
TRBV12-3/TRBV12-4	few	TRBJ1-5	ASITGTGSNQPQH
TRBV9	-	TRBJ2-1	ASSVRTGGSSEQF
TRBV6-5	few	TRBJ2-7	ASSYLTGDYEQY
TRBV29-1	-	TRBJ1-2	SVDPGDNYGYT
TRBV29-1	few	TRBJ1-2	SVEDRT
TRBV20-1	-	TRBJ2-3	SATPPSDTQY
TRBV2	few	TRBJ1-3	ASSEAGGYGNTIY
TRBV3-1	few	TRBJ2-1	ASSSEGYRAKDNEQF
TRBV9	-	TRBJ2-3	ASSVEPQGGSLTDTQY
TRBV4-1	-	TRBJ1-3	ASSQDRDREGNTIY
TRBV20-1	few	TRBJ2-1	SARFGGTRSEQF
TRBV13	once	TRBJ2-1	ASSFPTENNEQF
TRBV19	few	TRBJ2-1	ASSPMPSEQF
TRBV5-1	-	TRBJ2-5	ASSVGLAVSETQY
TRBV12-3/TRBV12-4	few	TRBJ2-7	ASSDEQGAHHEQY
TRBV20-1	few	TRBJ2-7	SARETSGIYEQY
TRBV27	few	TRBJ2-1	ASKRGNSYNEQF
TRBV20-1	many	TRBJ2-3	SAREASGLDTQY
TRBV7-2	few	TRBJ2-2	ASYHQGPNTGELF
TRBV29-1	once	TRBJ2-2	SGVAGWTGELF
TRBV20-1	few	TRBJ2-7	SARVSVAIVSYEQY
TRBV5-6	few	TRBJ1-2	ASSPGVSYYGYT
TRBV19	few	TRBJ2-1	ASSIGLAGGPFFDEQF
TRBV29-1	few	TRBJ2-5	SVDREGGETQY
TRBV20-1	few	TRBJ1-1	STPGTGVYTEAF
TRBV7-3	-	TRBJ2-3	ASSRPKGLPEDTQY